This T cell receptor beta chain is drawn from a study of blood T cell repertoires in COVID-19. Authors' methods: Nucleated cell counts were estimated from reference gene primer amplification. The data were produced by immunoSEQ multiplex PCR, yet TCRdb's version contains in-frame clones alone and is incomplete. The DNA gave D and trimming, while V, J and clone size come from that table. The table lists about 42,000 clones, 70% to 90% of them singletons. V lost 7 bases, J lost 0 bases, and 9 bases lay in between. The CDR3 totals 13 residues. Germline assignment: CDR1 MNHEY and CDR2 SVGAGI. This sequence joins TRBV6-5 and TRBJ1-1; D unresolved. This clonotype was obtained from a human donor in a cohort sampled during active COVID-19. Sequenced sample: peripheral blood. The CDR3 protein is CASKLTLNTEAFF. CDR3 nucleotide sequence: TGTGCCAGCAAGCTCACCCTGAACACTGAAGCTTTCTTT.